These 20 T cell receptor beta chains came from one sample sequenced in a study of cytomegalovirus exposure and HLA in healthy donors. Sequencing was performed with immunoSEQ multiplex PCR; in TCRdb, only in-frame clones are kept and a portion is missing. Here the sample spans 220,000 or so clones, less than 90% being singletons. Specimen: PBMCs. These receptors came from a woman aged 18 to 35 in good health and CMV-seronegative.

The chain combines TRBV27 with TRBJ1-5, with TRBD1 as a possible D gene (5 bases). Germline V gene lookup returns CDR1 MNHEY and CDR2 SMNVEV (reference sequence). The germline V and J ends were trimmed by 2 bases and 2 bases, with 7 bases remaining between them. The CDR3 loop spans 14 amino acids. The CDR3 protein is CASSLIQGNQPQHF. Written as DNA, the CDR3 is TGTGCCAGCAGTTTAATACAGGGCAATCAGCCCCAGCATTTT.

V gene TRBV11-2 combines with J gene TRBJ1-1; unclear D gene. Germline CDR1 SGHAT, CDR2 FQNNGV. V lost 5 bases, J lost 1 base, and 14 bases lay in between. There are 15 residues in the CDR3. The CDR3 nucleotides read TGTGCCAGCAGCGGCACCGACGACCCGAACACTGAAGCTTTCTTT. This encodes CASSGTDDPNTEAFF.

This chain joins TRBV4-1 and TRBJ2-7; possible D gene TRBD2, 6 bases. Germline V gene data show CDR1 as MGHRA and CDR2 as YSYEKL. The ends were cut back, 0 bases at V and 7 bases at J, with 13 bases in the middle. This CDR3 comprises 14 residues. CDR3 loop: CASSQEIAGREQYF. The DNA of the CDR3 is TGCGCCAGCAGCCAAGAAATTGCAGGGAGGGAGCAGTACTTC.

This sequence joins TRBV5-6 and TRBJ1-5; D is undetermined. Germline CDR1 and CDR2: SGHDT and YYEEEE. CDR3 length: 14 amino acids. V was trimmed by 0 bases and J by 5 bases, leaving 9 bases between them. DNA of the CDR3: TGTGCCAGCAGCTTGGGCGGTAGGGATCAGCCCCAGCATTTT. Amino acid sequence: CASSLGGRDQPQHF.

This clone was observed once. V is TRBV28 and J is TRBJ2-1; 7 bases are a match to TRBD2. Germline assignment: CDR1 MDHEN and CDR2 SYDVKM. The CDR3 covers 15 residues. Unmatched junction bases numbered 9, after V lost 6 bases and J lost 4 bases. The CDR3 is CASRLTVGGYNEQFF. The CDR3 nucleotides are TGTGCCAGCAGGCTAACAGTGGGAGGGTACAATGAGCAGTTCTTC. Based on the CDR3 plus reference TRBV28 and TRBJ2-1, the full variable domain is DVKVTQSSRYLVKRTGEKVFLECVQDMDHENMFWYRQDPGLGLRLIYFSYDVKMKEKGDIPEGYSVSREKKERFSLILESASTNQTSMYLCASRLTVGGYNEQFFGPGTRLTVL.

On this clone: Other DNA sequences of this sample code for an identical CDR3. The chain has TRBV5-1 and TRBJ2-7; D might be TRBD1 (6 bases). The V end lost 0 bases, the J end lost 1 base, and 8 bases lay between the germline ends. The CDR3 has 14 amino acids. Germline values: CDR1 SGHRS, CDR2 YFSETQ. The CDR3 region has the DNA TGCGCCAGCAGCTTGGGGCAGGGGTCCTACGAGCAGTACTTC. Translating it yields CASSLGQGSYEQYF.

CDR3 bases: TGTGCCAGCAGTCCTATAGCGGGGGAGACAGATACGCAGTATTTT. Its translation: CASSPIAGETDTQYF. This chain joins TRBV27 and TRBJ2-3; 9 bases line up with TRBD2. CDR3 size: 15 residues. Trimming at V came to 5 bases and at J to 3 bases, leaving 6 bases not matched to a gene. Germline V gene sequence: CDR1 MNHEY, CDR2 SMNVEV (reference sequence).

V usage is TRBV5-6 and J usage is TRBJ1-5; no firm D call. V lost 0 bases and J 1 base, leaving 2 bases between the germline ends. CDR1 is SGHDT and CDR2 is YYEEEE in the germline V gene. The CDR3 extends over 13 amino acids. The DNA for the CDR3 is TGTGCCAGCAGCTTGGACAGCAATCAGCCCCAGCATTTT. As protein: CASSLDSNQPQHF.

Concerning this clone: Other DNA sequences in the same sample also yield this CDR3. The rearrangement joins TRBV2 to TRBJ1-5, with TRBD1 matching over 10 bases. This CDR3 has 15 amino acids. Germline CDR1 SNHLY, CDR2 FYNNEI. Trimming cost V 6 bases and J 2 bases; bases outside gene matches: 4. The CDR3 spells CASRAGTGGNQPQHF. CDR3 nucleotide sequence: TGTGCCAGCAGGGCCGGGACAGGGGGCAATCAGCCCCAGCATTTT.

The J gene is TRBJ2-3, the V gene TRBV6-6, with D hard to call. The CDR3 extends over 12 amino acids. Per the germline V gene, CDR1 is MNHNY and CDR2 is SVGAGI (reference sequence). The V and J ends lost 9 bases and 6 bases respectively, with 13 bases between them. The CDR3 region is CASLTLGDTQYF. In DNA form, the CDR3 reads TGTGCCAGTCTAACTCTGGGGGATACGCAGTATTTT.

V and J are TRBV6-5 and TRBJ2-7; D gene uncertain. This CDR3 is built from 15 residues. V lost 5 bases and J lost 6, with 20 bases in between. CDR1 and CDR2 from the germline V gene are MNHEY and SVGAGI. CDR3 sequence: CASSRATRTHGEQYF. CDR3 nucleotide sequence: TGTGCCAGCAGTCGGGCTACTCGAACCCACGGCGAGCAGTACTTC.

This chain uses TRBV5-1 with TRBJ1-2, with TRBD1 as a possible D gene (5 bases). The CDR3 is 13 residues long. Germline V gives CDR1 SGHRS, CDR2 YFSETQ. Trimming removed 2 bases from V and 5 bases from J, with 10 bases in between. The CDR3 reads CASSLDSEYGYTF. The DNA of the CDR3 is TGCGCCAGCAGCTTAGACAGCGAATATGGCTACACCTTC.

The J gene is TRBJ2-7, the V gene TRBV18, with D uncertain. Trimming removed 0 bases at V and 4 bases at J, with 4 bases between. The CDR3 contains 12 residues. Germline loops: CDR1 KGHSH, CDR2 LQKENI. CDR3 DNA: TGTGCCAGCTCACCACCGGATTACGAGCAGTACTTC. As protein: CASSPPDYEQYF.

This sequence joins TRBV28 and TRBJ2-7; 7 nucleotides line up with TRBD2. Unmatched junction bases numbered 14, after V lost 6 bases and J lost 0 bases. Germline loops: CDR1 MDHEN, CDR2 SYDVKM. The CDR3 contains 17 residues. In nucleotides, the CDR3 is TGTGCCAGCAGGGTCCCTATTAGGAGCGGGATCTCCTACGAGCAGTACTTC. The encoded protein is CASRVPIRSGISYEQYF.

This clone was found once. The chain links TRBV4-2 to TRBJ1-4; no firm D call. Trimming stripped 4 bases from V and 5 bases from J, with 20 bases between. In germline, CDR1 is LGHNA, CDR2 YNFKEQ. This CDR3 is 17 amino acids long. The CDR3 region is CASSLPGVRGENEKLFF. The CDR3 DNA sequence: TGTGCCAGCAGCCTACCCGGGGTTCGTGGAGAGAATGAAAAACTGTTTTTT.

The chain carries TRBV7-9 and TRBJ2-2; unclear D gene. The V and J ends lost 5 bases and 5 bases respectively, with 9 bases between them. CDR1 is SEHNR, CDR2 FQNEAQ, per germline (reference sequence). This CDR3 comprises 13 residues. The CDR3 DNA reads TGTGCCAGCAGCGGATACAGTACCGGGGAGCTGTTTTTT. As protein: CASSGYSTGELFF.

In this sample, this clone turned up once. The chain combines TRBV5-1 with TRBJ1-6; no definite D call. V dropped 0 bases and J dropped 4 bases, with 5 bases sitting between them. This CDR3 is built from 14 residues. Germline assignment: CDR1 SGHRS and CDR2 YFSETQ. The CDR3 nucleotides read TGCGCCAGCAGCTTGGACACTTATAATTCACCCCTCCACTTT. It yields the protein CASSLDTYNSPLHF. Full variable domain (rest looked up from reference TRBV5-1 and TRBJ1-6): KAGVTQTPRYLIKTRGQQVTLSCSPISGHRSVSWYQQTPGQGLQFLFEYFSETQRNKGNFPGRFSGRQFSNSRSEMNVSTLELGDSALYLCASSLDTYNSPLHFGNGTRLTVT.

A remark on this clone: One junction end does not reproduce the germline sequence, and a read error may be involved. The chain has TRBV23-1 and TRBJ1-2; 10 nucleotides line up with TRBD1. TRBV23-1 is labeled an ORF, and its function is uncertain. The CDR3 extends over 11 amino acids. The CDR3 spells CASSFRQGQGF. The CDR3 DNA reads TGCGCCAGCAGCTTTCGCCAGGGACAGGGGTTC.

The gene calls are TRBV29-1 and TRBJ2-1, with 10 bases lining up with TRBD1. Germline CDR1 is SQVTM and CDR2 is ANQGSEA. The CDR3 consists of 13 residues. The V and J ends lost 7 bases and 7 bases, in that order; junction bases with no gene match: 7. The CDR3 sequence is CSAARTGGNEQFF. CDR3 sequence (DNA): TGCAGCGCGGCTAGGACAGGGGGGAATGAGCAGTTCTTC.

J is TRBJ2-5 and V is TRBV5-6, with 8 bases aligning to TRBD1. Germline lookup yields CDR1 SGHDT and CDR2 YYEEEE. J was trimmed by 4 bases and V by 4 bases; bases with no gene match: 3. CDR3 length: 13 amino acids. CDR3 region: CASSQGAVETQYF. CDR3 nucleotide sequence: TGTGCCAGCAGCCAGGGGGCGGTAGAGACCCAGTACTTC.